This TCR beta chain is drawn from a study of response to subunit inactivated influenza vaccine. TCRdb itself ran the RT-PCR reads through MiXCR, one entry per CDR3 protein. The table lists about 540,000 distinct CDR3 sequences, approximately 24% of them singletons, with 2.8% in the top ten. The V gene end was trimmed by 7 bases and the J gene end by 5 bases; junction bases not matched to a gene: 5. Germline V gene sequence: CDR1 LNHDA, CDR2 SQIVND (reference sequence). The length of the CDR3 is 14 residues. This clonotype was counted a few times. The same sample was also used in a study of T cells expressing NK-cell markers. That publication notes: Scientists made TCR beta cDNA using 5'RACE template switching with UMIs. Whether expanded NKG2C+ T cell clones recognized HCMV stayed uncertain.

This sequence was found in a man aged 50 to 60 who received an inactivated influenza vaccine. Material: CD4+ T cells sorted from PBMCs, obtained 11 to 12 days after vaccination. The rearrangement joins TRBV19 to TRBJ2-2; TRBD1 matches 9 bases. The CDR3 nucleotides are TGTGCCAGTAACCAGGGACAGGGTACCGGGGAGCTGTTTTTT. Its translation: CASNQGQGTGELFF. The full variable domain, rest sourced from reference TRBV19 and TRBJ2-2, is DGGITQSPKYLFRKEGQNVTLSCEQNLNHDAMYWYRQDPGQGLRLIYYSQIVNDFQKGDIAEGYSVSREKKESFPLTVTSAQKNPTAFYLCASNQGQGTGELFFGEGSRLTVL.